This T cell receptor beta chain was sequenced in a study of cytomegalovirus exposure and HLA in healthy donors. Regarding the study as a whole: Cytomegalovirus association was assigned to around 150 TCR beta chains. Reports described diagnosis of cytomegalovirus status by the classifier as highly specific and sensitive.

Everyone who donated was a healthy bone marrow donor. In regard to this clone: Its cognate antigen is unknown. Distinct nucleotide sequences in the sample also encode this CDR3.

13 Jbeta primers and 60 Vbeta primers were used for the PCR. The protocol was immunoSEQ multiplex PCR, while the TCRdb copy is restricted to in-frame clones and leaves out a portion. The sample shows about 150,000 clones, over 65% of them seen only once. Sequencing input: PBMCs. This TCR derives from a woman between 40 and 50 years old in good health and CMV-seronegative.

Written as DNA, the CDR3 is TGTGCCAGCAGCTTAGCAGCGGGGAACCAGCCCCAGCATTTT. Its protein product is CASSLAAGNQPQHF. The chain links TRBV7-8 to TRBJ1-5; no clear D. This CDR3 is 14 amino acids long. Per the germline V gene, CDR1 is SGHVS and CDR2 is FQNEAQ. The V gene lost 0 bases and the J gene lost 7 bases, with 10 bases spanning the gap.